What follows are 9 T cell receptor beta chains derived from one specimen sequenced in a study of blood T cell repertoires in COVID-19. The data were produced by immunoSEQ multiplex PCR, yet TCRdb's version contains in-frame clones alone and is incomplete. Counted here are some 260,000 clones, 70% to 90% occurring once; the ten biggest clones make up 0.7%. The sequenced sample was peripheral blood. The receptors derive from a human donor in a cohort sampled during active COVID-19.

J is TRBJ1-2 and V is TRBV7-2; D not certain. The CDR3 consists of 14 residues. Germline V gives CDR1 SGHTA, CDR2 FQGNSA. V gave up 1 base and J gave up 8 bases, with 14 bases separating them. The CDR3 loop is CASSLGRGPRGYTF. The CDR3 DNA sequence: TGTGCCAGCAGCTTAGGACGAGGGCCGCGGGGCTACACCTTC.

The CDR3 loop reads CASSQVAGAGGETQYF. Here the CDR3 DNA reads TGCGCCAGCAGCCAAGTTGCGGGGGCCGGAGGGGAGACCCAGTACTTC. V usage is TRBV4-3 and J usage is TRBJ2-5; D possibly corresponds to TRBD2 (7 bases). This CDR3 is built from 16 residues. V gave up 1 base and J gave up 5 bases, with 17 bases separating them. Germline V CDR1 and CDR2: LGHNA, YSLEER.

The chain carries TRBV7-2 and TRBJ2-7; 14 nucleotides match TRBD2. This CDR3 contains 15 residues. CDR1 is SGHTA, CDR2 FQGNSA, per germline. J was trimmed by 2 bases and V by 5 bases; bases with no gene match: 2. The chain's CDR3 is CASSPTSGRAYEQYF. In DNA form, the CDR3 reads TGTGCCAGCAGCCCGACTAGCGGGAGGGCCTACGAGCAGTACTTC.

This chain links TRBV30 with TRBJ2-7, with a tentative D call TRBD2 (6 bases). The V and J ends lost 4 bases and 2 bases respectively, with 15 bases between them. The CDR3 is made up of 14 amino acids. Germline V lookup: CDR1 GTSNPN, CDR2 SVGIG (reference sequence). CDR3 coding DNA: TGTGCCTGGAATTCGTTAACGGGAGCCTACGAGCAGTACTTC. Protein sequence: CAWNSLTGAYEQYF.

The chain has TRBV29-1 and TRBJ2-1; TRBD2 is a possible D gene (6 bases). CDR1 and CDR2 from the germline V gene are SQVTM and ANQGSEA. The CDR3 sequence is 12 residues long. With 7 bases removed from V and 7 bases from J, the gap between germline ends came to 14 bases. The CDR3 is CSAGSGTNEQFF. The CDR3, as DNA: TGCAGCGCGGGATCGGGGACTAATGAGCAGTTCTTC.

The rearrangement uses TRBV28 and TRBJ2-2, with 11 positions matching TRBD1. Germline V gives CDR1 MDHEN, CDR2 SYDVKM. The CDR3 extends over 14 amino acids. The trim removed 5 bases at V and 6 bases at J, leaving 2 bases unmatched. The CDR3 protein is CASSGTGGAGELFF. The CDR3 region has the DNA TGTGCCAGCAGTGGGACAGGGGGAGCCGGGGAGCTGTTTTTT. Based on the CDR3 plus reference TRBV28 and TRBJ2-2, the full variable domain is DVKVTQSSRYLVKRTGEKVFLECVQDMDHENMFWYRQDPGLGLRLIYFSYDVKMKEKGDIPEGYSVSREKKERFSLILESASTNQTSMYLCASSGTGGAGELFFGEGSRLTVL.

This rearrangement joins TRBV6-2 or TRBV6-3 to TRBJ2-7; D unresolved. V was trimmed by 6 bases and J by 3 bases, leaving 9 bases between them. The germline CDR1 and CDR2 sequences are MNHEY and SVGEGT. The CDR3 is made up of 12 amino acids. CDR3 DNA: TGTGCCAGCAGACCTCCTAGCTACGAGCAGTACTTC. It yields the protein CASRPPSYEQYF.

This rearrangement joins TRBV7-8 to TRBJ2-7; 8 positions match TRBD1. The J segment lost 4 bases and the V segment lost 5 bases, leaving 4 bases of the junction unmatched. Germline assignment: CDR1 SGHVS and CDR2 FQNEAQ. The CDR3 consists of 13 residues. The CDR3 DNA sequence: TGTGCCAGCAGCCCCCGGACAGGGTACGAGCAGTACTTC. Translating gives CASSPRTGYEQYF.

The V and J genes are TRBV9 and TRBJ1-2; TRBD1 agrees at 8 bases. J gave up 4 bases and V 4 bases, and 9 bases lay outside the gene matches. The length of the CDR3 is 15 residues. Germline assignment: CDR1 SGDLS and CDR2 YYNGEE. Written as DNA, the CDR3 is TGTGCCAGCAGCAACGGACAGGGAGTAAGCTATGGCTACACCTTC. Its translation is CASSNGQGVSYGYTF.